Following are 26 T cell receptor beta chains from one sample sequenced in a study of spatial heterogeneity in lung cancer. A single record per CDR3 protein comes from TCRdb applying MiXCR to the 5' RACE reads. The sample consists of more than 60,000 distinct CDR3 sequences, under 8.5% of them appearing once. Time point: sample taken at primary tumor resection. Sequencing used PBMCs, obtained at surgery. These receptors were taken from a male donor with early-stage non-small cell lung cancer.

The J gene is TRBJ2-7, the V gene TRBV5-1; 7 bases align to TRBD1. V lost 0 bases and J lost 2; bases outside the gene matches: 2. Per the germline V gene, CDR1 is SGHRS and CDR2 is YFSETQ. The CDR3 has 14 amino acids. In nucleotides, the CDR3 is TGCGCCAGCAGCTTGGAGGGGGCGGCCTACGAGCAGTACTTC. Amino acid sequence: CASSLEGAAYEQYF.

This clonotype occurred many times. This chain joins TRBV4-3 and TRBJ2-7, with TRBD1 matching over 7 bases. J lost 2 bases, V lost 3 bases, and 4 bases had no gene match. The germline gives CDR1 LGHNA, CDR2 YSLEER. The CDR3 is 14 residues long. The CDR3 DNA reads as TGCGCCAGCAGCCAGGTACAGGGGCCCTACGAGCAGTACTTC. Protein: CASSQVQGPYEQYF.

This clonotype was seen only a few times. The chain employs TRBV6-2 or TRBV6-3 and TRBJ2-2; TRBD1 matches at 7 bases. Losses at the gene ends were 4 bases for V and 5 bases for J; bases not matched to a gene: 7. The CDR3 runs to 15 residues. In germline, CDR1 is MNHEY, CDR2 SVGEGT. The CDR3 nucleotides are TGTGCCAGCAGTTCGGGACAGCTCGGAACCGGGGAGCTGTTTTTT. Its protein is CASSSGQLGTGELFF.

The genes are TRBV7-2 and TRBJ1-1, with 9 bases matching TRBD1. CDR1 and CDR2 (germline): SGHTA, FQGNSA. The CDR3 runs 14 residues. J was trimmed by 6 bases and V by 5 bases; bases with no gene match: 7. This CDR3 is CASSIQGAASEAFF. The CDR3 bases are TGTGCCAGCAGCATACAGGGGGCAGCCTCTGAAGCTTTCTTT.

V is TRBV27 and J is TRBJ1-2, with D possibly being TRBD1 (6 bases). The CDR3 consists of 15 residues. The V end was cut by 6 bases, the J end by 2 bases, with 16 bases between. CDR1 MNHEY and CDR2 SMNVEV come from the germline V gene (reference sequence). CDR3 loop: CASRPQGGGNYGYTF. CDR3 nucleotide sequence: TGTGCCAGCAGGCCCCAGGGTGGGGGCAACTATGGCTACACCTTC.

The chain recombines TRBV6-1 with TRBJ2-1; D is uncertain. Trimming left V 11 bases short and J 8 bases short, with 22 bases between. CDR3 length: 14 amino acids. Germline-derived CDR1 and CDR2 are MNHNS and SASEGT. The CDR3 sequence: CAGSKAGPQDEQFF. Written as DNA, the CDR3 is TGTGCCGGCTCCAAAGCAGGTCCCCAGGATGAGCAGTTCTTC.

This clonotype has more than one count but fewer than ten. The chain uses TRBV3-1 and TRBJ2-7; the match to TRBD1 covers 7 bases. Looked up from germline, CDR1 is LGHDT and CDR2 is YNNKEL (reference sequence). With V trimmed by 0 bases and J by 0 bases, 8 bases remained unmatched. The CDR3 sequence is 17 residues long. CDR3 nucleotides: TGTGCCAGCAGCCAAGATAGAGGGGGCCTTAGCTCCTACGAGCAGTACTTC. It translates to CASSQDRGGLSSYEQYF.

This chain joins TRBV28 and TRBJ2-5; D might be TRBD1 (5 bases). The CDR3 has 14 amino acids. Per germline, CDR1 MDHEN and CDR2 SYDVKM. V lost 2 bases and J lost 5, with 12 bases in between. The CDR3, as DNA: TGTGCCAGCAGTTTAATAGGGGTTGGGGAGACCCAGTACTTC. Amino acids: CASSLIGVGETQYF.

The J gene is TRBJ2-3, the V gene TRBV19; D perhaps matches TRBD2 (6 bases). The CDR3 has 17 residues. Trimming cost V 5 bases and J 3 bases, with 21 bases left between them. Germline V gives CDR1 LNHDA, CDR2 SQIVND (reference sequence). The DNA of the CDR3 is TGTGCCAGTAGTTTGCGACCGGGACTCAGTTATACAGATACGCAGTATTTT. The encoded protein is CASSLRPGLSYTDTQYF.

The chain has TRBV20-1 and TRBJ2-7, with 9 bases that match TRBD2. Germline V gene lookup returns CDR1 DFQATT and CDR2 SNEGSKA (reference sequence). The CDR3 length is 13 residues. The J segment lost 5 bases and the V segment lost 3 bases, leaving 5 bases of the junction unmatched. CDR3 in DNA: TGCAGTGCTAGGGGACTAGCATTCGACGAGCAGTACTTC. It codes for CSARGLAFDEQYF.

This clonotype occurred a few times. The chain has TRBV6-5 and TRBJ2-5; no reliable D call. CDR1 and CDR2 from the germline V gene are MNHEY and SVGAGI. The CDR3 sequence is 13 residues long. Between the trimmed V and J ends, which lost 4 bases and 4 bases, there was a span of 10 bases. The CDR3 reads CASSSGRVETQYF. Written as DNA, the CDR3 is TGTGCCAGCAGTTCGGGCAGAGTAGAGACCCAGTACTTC.

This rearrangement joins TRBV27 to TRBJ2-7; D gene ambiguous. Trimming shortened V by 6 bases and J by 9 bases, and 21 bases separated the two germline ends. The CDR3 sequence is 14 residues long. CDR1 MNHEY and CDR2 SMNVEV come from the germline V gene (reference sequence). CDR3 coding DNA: TGTGCCAGCAGCATCCCGGGCAGGCCTCCGAGGCAGTACTTC. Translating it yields CASSIPGRPPRQYF.

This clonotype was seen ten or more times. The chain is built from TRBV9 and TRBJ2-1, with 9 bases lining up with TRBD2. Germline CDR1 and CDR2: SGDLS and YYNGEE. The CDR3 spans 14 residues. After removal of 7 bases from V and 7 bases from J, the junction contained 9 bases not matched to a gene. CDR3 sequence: CASGGSGSKNEQFF. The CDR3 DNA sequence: TGTGCCAGCGGAGGTAGCGGGAGTAAGAATGAGCAGTTCTTC.

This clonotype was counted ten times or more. CDR3 nucleotide sequence: TGCAGTGCGGGGGGACTAGCGGAACAGTTCTTC. Its translation: CSAGGLAEQFF. V and J are TRBV20-1 and TRBJ2-1; 11 bases are shared with TRBD2. Germline-derived CDR1 and CDR2 are DFQATT and SNEGSKA (reference sequence). The V segment lost 6 bases and the J segment 13 bases; nucleotides outside the gene matches: 5. The CDR3 has 11 amino acids.

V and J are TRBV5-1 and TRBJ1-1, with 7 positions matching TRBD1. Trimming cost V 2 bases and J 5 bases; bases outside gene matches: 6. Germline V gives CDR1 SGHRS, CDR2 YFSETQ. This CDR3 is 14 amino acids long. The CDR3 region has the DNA TGCGCCAGCAGCTTTAGTACAGGGGATACTGAAGCTTTCTTT. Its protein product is CASSFSTGDTEAFF.

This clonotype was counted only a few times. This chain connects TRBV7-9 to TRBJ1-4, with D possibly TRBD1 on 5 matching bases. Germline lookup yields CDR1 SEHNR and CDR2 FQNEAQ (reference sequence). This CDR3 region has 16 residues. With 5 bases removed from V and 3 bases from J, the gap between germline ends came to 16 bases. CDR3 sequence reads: CASSPGRGSANEKLFF. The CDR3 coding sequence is TGTGCCAGCAGCCCGGGACGGGGGAGCGCTAATGAAAAACTGTTTTTT.

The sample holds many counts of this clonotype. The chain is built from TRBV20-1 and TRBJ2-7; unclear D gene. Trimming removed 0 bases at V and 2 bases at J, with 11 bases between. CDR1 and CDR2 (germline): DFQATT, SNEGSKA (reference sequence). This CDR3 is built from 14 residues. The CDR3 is CSARDRAVTYEQYF. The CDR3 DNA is TGCAGTGCTAGAGATCGGGCTGTTACCTACGAGCAGTACTTC.

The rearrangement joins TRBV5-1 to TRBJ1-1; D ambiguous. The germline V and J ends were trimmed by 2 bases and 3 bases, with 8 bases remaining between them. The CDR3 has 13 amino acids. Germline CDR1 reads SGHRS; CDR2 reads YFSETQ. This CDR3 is CASSFKEDTEAFF. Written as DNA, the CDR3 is TGCGCCAGCAGCTTTAAGGAGGACACTGAAGCTTTCTTT.

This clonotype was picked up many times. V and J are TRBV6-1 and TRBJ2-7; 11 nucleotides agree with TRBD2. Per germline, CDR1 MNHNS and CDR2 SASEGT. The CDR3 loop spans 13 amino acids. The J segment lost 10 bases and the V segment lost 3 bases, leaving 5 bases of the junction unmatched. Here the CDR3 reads CASSEISGRAQYF. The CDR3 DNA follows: TGTGCCAGCAGTGAGATTAGCGGGAGGGCCCAGTACTTC.

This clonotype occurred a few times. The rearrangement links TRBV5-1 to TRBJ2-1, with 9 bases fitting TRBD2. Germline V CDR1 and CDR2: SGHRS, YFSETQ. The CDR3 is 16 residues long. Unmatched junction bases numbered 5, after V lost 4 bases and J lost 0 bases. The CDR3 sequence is CASSPLAGSSYNEQFF. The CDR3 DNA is TGCGCCAGCAGCCCCCTAGCGGGAAGCTCCTACAATGAGCAGTTCTTC. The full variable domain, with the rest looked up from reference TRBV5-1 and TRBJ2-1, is KAGVTQTPRYLIKTRGQQVTLSCSPISGHRSVSWYQQTPGQGLQFLFEYFSETQRNKGNFPGRFSGRQFSNSRSEMNVSTLELGDSALYLCASSPLAGSSYNEQFFGPGTRLTVL.

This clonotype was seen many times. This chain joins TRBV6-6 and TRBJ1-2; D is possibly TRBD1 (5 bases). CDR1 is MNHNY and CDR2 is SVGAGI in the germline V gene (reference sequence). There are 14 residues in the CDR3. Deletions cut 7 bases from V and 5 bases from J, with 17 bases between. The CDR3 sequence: CASTPGRTDYGYTF. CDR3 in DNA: TGTGCCAGCACACCGGGACGGACGGATTATGGCTACACCTTC.

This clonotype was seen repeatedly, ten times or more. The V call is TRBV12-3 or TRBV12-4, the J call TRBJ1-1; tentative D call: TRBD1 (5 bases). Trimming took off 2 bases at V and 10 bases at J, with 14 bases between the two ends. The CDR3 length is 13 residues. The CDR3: CASSLKGDVAAFF. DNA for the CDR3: TGTGCCAGCAGTTTAAAAGGGGACGTTGCAGCTTTCTTT.

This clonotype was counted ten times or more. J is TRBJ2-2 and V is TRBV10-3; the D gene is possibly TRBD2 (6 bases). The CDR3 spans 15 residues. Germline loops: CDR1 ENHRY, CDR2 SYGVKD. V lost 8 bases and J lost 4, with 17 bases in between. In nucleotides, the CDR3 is TGTGCCATCGGAGTGGTCGGGGGACCCACCGGGGAGCTGTTTTTT. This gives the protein CAIGVVGGPTGELFF.

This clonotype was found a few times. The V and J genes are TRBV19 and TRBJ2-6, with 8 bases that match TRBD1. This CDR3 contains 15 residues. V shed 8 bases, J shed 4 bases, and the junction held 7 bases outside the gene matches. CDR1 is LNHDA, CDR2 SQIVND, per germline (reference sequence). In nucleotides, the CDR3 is TGTGCCAGTCTTAGGACAGGGATCGGGGCCAACGTCCTGACTTTC. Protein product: CASLRTGIGANVLTF.

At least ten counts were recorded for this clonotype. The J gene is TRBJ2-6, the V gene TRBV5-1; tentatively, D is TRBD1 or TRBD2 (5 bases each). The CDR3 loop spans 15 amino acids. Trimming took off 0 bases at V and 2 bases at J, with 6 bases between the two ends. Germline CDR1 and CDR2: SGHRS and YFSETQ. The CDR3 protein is CASSLVGAGANVLTF. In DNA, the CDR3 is TGCGCCAGCAGCTTGGTGGGGGCTGGGGCCAACGTCCTGACTTTC.

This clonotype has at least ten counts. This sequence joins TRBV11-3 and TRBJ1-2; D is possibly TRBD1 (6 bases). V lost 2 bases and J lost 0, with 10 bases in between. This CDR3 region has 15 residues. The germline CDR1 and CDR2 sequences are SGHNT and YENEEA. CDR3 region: CASSLPGAANYGYTF. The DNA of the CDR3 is TGTGCCAGCAGCTTACCAGGGGCCGCTAACTATGGCTACACCTTC.